Listed below are T cell receptor beta chains from one sample, sequenced in a study of graft-versus-host responses after intestinal transplantation. Some clones are missing from TCRdb's copy, which holds only in-frame ones; the method was immunoSEQ multiplex PCR. Counted here are around 71,000 clones, roughly 92% occurring once; the ten biggest clones make up approximately 6.3%. Sequencing used bone marrow, obtained 700 to 850 days after intestinal transplantation. The receptor set was obtained from a human patient who received an intestinal transplant, so some T cells may come from the graft donor. CDR3s include the opening cysteine and the closing phenylalanine or tryptophan. The order of the fields is clone size, V gene, D gene, J gene, CDR3 DNA, CDR3 protein. The D gene is left open where the match is weak. Only some rows state a clone size, as once, few, many or a class for expanded clones.

many,TRBV27,TRBD2,TRBJ2-7,TGTGCCAGCGCAGCGGGAGGGCCGTCATACGAGCAGTACTTC,CASAAGGPSYEQYF
few,TRBV10-3,TRBD1,TRBJ1-2,TGTGCCATCAGTGAATCAGGGGGGCTTCCCCCGGGCTACACCTTC,CAISESGGLPPGYTF
-,TRBV10-1,TRBD2,TRBJ2-1,TGCGCCAGCGGGGAAAAAACTAGCGGGCAGCAGTTCTTC,CASGEKTSGQQFF
-,TRBV10-3,-,TRBJ1-2,TGTGCCATCAGTGAGATCGGCCTCACAAAGACCTACACCTTC,CAISEIGLTKTYTF
-,TRBV16,-,TRBJ1-1,TGTGCCAGCAGCCAAGGGAGGCAGGGGAGTGCGGCTTTCTTT,CASSQGRQGSAAFF
once,TRBV5-1,-,TRBJ2-2,TGCGCCAGCAGCTTGAATGGCGGCGCGAACACCGGGGAGCTGTTTTTT,CASSLNGGANTGELFF
-,TRBV19,TRBD2,TRBJ2-3,TGTGCCAGTAGTAGAGGGACTAGCGGGGGGTCAAATACGCAGTATTTT,CASSRGTSGGSNTQYF
-,TRBV6-5,-,TRBJ1-6,TGTGCCAGCAGTTACGGGGAGGGAGGTAATTCACCCCTCCACTTT,CASSYGEGGNSPLHF
-,TRBV7-3,TRBD1,TRBJ2-1,TGTGCCAGCAGCTTGGGACAGAGATACAATGAGCAGTTCTTC,CASSLGQRYNEQFF
-,TRBV6-6,TRBD1,TRBJ1-1,TGTGCCAGCAGTTTGGGACAGGGGGGCACTGAAGCTTTCTTT,CASSLGQGGTEAFF
few,TRBV28,-,TRBJ2-7,TGTGCCAGCCTCCCCCAGGGCGAAAGGTACGAGCAGTACTTC,CASLPQGERYEQYF
-,TRBV6-4,TRBD1,TRBJ2-7,TGTGCCAGCAGTGAGCGGACAGGGGCTTCGGAGCAGTACTTC,CASSERTGASEQYF
-,TRBV20-1,-,TRBJ2-7,TGCAGTGTTGCACAGTTCTACGAGCAGTACTTC,CSVAQFYEQYF
few,TRBV18,TRBD1,TRBJ2-7,TGTGCCAGCTCACAACGGACAGGTACCTACGAGCAGTACTTC,CASSQRTGTYEQYF
-,TRBV7-9,-,TRBJ2-1,TGTGCCAGCAGTGCAGATCAGTTAAGCTCCTACAATGAGCAGTTCTTC,CASSADQLSSYNEQFF
-,TRBV6-6,-,TRBJ1-5,TGTGCCAGCAGAGTGACAGCCCGGAGCAATCAGCCCCAGCATTTT,CASRVTARSNQPQHF
-,TRBV6-1,-,TRBJ1-4,TGTGCCAGCAGTGAAAGCGGGGGCCGAGTAGGAAAACTGTTTTTT,CASSESGGRVGKLFF
-,TRBV7-3,-,TRBJ2-1,TGTGCCAGCAGCTTATACCCCCCGCTGGGCCGGATCCCCAGTTACAATGAGCAGTTCTTC,CASSLYPPLGRIPSYNEQFF
-,TRBV27,-,TRBJ1-5,TGTGCCAGCAGTTTATCAAGCAATCAGCCCCAGCATTTT,CASSLSSNQPQHF
-,TRBV7-2,-,TRBJ2-3,TGTGCCAGCAGCTCAGACAACACAGATACGCAGTATTTT,CASSSDNTDTQYF
-,TRBV4-1,TRBD1,TRBJ2-1,TGCGCCAGCAGCCAATTCTCAGGGGACAGGTACCCCAATGAGCAGTTCTTC,CASSQFSGDRYPNEQFF
-,TRBV4-1,-,TRBJ1-1,TGCGCCAGCAGCCAAGGGGGGGCGGCTGAAGCTTTCTTT,CASSQGGAAEAFF
-,TRBV2,TRBD1,TRBJ2-5,TGTGCCAGCAGATCGGACAGGTCGGGGACCCAGTACTTC,CASRSDRSGTQYF
-,TRBV5-1,-,TRBJ2-7,TGCGCCAGCAGCTTGGTATCAGATTACGAGCAGTACTTC,CASSLVSDYEQYF
-,TRBV15,-,TRBJ2-1,TGTGCCACCAGCAGAGGGACAGACTATTTCAATGAGCAGTTCTTC,CATSRGTDYFNEQFF